The present T cell receptor (beta chain) was sequenced within a study of T-cell memory formation after mild COVID-19. Looking at the study overall: In these data, TCR clusters were largely donor specific.

Trimming removed 3 bases from V and 9 bases from J, with 18 bases in between. Germline CDR1 LNHDA, CDR2 SQIVND (reference sequence). CDR3 length: 15 amino acids. With respect to this clonotype: Its antigen remains unidentified.

It was 5'RACE with constant-segment primers that produced the TCR alpha and TCR beta cDNA libraries, which carried sample barcodes and UMIs. TCRdb redid the calling of the 5' RACE reads with MiXCR, one entry per CDR3 protein. Among around 410,000 distinct CDR3 sequences listed, 20% to 30% were seen once. Findings and limits, study-wide: The appearance of some responding clones in pre-infection memory suggested that cross-reactive memory joined.

The clonotype comes from an adult woman who had mild COVID-19 (a few samples of this study predate the infection). Cell type and time point are not known. This chain links TRBV19 with TRBJ1-5; the D is unclear. The sequencing sample was made of PBMCs or a T cell subset sorted from them (not recorded which). In DNA form, the CDR3 reads TGTGCCAGTAGTATTTCGGGGTTACTCGGTCGGCCCCAGCATTTT. This translates into CASSISGLLGRPQHF.